Listed below are T cell receptor beta chains from one sample, sequenced in a study of blood T cells in healthy people across ages. MiXCR, run by TCRdb on the 5' RACE reads, gives a single entry per CDR3 protein. The sample shows fewer than 2,000,000 distinct CDR3 sequences, roughly 32% of them seen only once. Sequencing was performed on blood. These TCRs come from a woman in her 30s in good health. The CDR3 runs from the conserved cysteine through the conserved F or W. Each record gives: J gene, D gene, clone size, V gene, CDR3 protein, CDR3 DNA. D genes are given only for firm matches. Not every row has a clone size; where given, it reads once, few, many or a size class.

TRBJ1-5,NA,NA,TRBV6-5,CASSYFRTAGDQPQHF,TGTGCCAGCAGTTACTTCCGGACAGCCGGCGATCAGCCCCAGCATTTT
TRBJ2-1,NA,NA,TRBV20-1,CSASLDYNEQFF,TGCAGTGCTAGCCTCGACTACAATGAGCAGTTCTTC
TRBJ1-1,NA,NA,TRBV5-6,CASSFSPGETEAFF,TGTGCCAGCAGTTTTTCTCCGGGAGAAACTGAAGCTTTCTTT
TRBJ2-7,TRBD2,NA,TRBV9,CASSDPAGDSYEQYF,TGTGCCAGCAGCGACCCGGCGGGGGACTCCTACGAGCAGTACTTC
TRBJ2-7,NA,NA,TRBV19,CASTPGLHSYEQYF,TGTGCCAGTACCCCGGGACTCCACTCCTACGAGCAGTACTTC
TRBJ2-5,NA,many,TRBV2,CASSRDNQETQYF,TGTGCCAGCAGTAGGGACAACCAAGAGACCCAGTACTTC
TRBJ2-7,TRBD1,NA,TRBV7-9,CASSKPTGVGEQYF,TGTGCCAGCAGCAAGCCGACAGGGGTGGGAGAGCAGTACTTC
TRBJ2-4,NA,few,TRBV29-1,CSVLMWGVDKNIQYF,TGCAGCGTTTTGATGTGGGGAGTGGACAAAAACATTCAGTACTTC
TRBJ2-1,NA,few,TRBV9,CASSKHSSSYNEQFF,TGTGCCAGCAGCAAACACTCTAGCTCCTACAATGAGCAGTTCTTC
TRBJ1-1,TRBD1,NA,TRBV7-3,CASSLATGQKNTEAFF,TGTGCCAGCAGCTTAGCTACGGGACAGAAAAACACTGAAGCTTTCTTT
TRBJ2-5,NA,NA,TRBV18,CASSRLRSGGETQYF,TGTGCCAGCTCGCGCCTCAGGAGTGGTGGAGAGACCCAGTACTTC
TRBJ1-2,TRBD1,few,TRBV20-1,CSAISDRGTYGYTF,TGCAGTGCCATCTCCGACAGGGGGACCTATGGCTACACCTTC